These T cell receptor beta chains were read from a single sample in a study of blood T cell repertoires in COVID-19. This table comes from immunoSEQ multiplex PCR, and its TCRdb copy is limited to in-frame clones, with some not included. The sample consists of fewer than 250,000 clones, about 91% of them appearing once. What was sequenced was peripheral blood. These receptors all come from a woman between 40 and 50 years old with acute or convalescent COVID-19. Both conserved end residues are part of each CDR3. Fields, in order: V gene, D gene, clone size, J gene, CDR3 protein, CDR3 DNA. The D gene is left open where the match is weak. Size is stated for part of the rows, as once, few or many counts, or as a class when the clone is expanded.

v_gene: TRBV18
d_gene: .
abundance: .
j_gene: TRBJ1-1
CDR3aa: CASSPPRGGARDTEAFF
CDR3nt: TGTGCCAGCTCACCACCGAGAGGGGGGGCGCGGGACACTGAAGCTTTCTTT

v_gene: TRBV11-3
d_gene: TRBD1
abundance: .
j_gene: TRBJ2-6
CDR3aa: CASSLGQGIASGANVLTF
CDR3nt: TGTGCCAGCAGCTTGGGACAGGGGATAGCGTCTGGGGCCAACGTCCTGACTTTC

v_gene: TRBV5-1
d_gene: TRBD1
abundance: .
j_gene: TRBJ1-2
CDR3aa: CASSPTDRGQGYGYTF
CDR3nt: TGCGCCAGCAGCCCGACGGACAGGGGGCAAGGCTATGGCTACACCTTC

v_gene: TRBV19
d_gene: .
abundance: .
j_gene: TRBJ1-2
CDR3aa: CASSISVNYGYTF
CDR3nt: TGTGCCAGTAGTATATCGGTTAACTATGGCTACACCTTC

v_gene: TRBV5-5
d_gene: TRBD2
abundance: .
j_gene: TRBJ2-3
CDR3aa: CASSLQPGLAVTDTQYF
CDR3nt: TGTGCCAGCAGCCTCCAACCGGGACTAGCCGTCACAGATACGCAGTATTTT

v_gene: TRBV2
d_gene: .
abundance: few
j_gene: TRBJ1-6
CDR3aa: CAAGQDNSPLHF
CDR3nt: TGTGCAGCGGGGCAGGATAATTCACCCCTCCACTTT

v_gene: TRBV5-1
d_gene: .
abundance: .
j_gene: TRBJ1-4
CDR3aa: CASRQGPGVSFEKLFF
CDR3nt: TGCGCCAGCAGACAAGGCCCGGGGGTTTCGTTTGAAAAACTGTTTTTT

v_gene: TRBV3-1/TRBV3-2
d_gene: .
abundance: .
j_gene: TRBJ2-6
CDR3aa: CASSQDFGKSGSGANVLTF
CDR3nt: TGTGCCAGCAGCCAAGATTTCGGGAAGAGTGGTTCTGGGGCCAACGTCCTGACTTTC

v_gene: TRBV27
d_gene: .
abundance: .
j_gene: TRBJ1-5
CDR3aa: CASSLSGNQPQHF
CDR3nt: TGTGCCAGCAGTTTGTCGGGTAATCAGCCCCAGCATTTT

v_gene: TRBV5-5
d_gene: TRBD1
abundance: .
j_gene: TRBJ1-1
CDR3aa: CASSTSGTGVRGTEAFF
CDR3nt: TGTGCCAGCAGCACGTCCGGGACAGGGGTTAGGGGCACTGAAGCTTTCTTT

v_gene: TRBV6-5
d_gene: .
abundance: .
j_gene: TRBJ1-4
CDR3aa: CASSFFGQEKLFF
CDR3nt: TGTGCCAGCAGTTTTTTCGGACAGGAAAAACTGTTTTTT

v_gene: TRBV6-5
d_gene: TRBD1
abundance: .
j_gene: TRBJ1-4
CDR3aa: CASSYGQGGEKLFF
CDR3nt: TGTGCCAGCAGTTACGGACAGGGAGGGGAAAAACTGTTTTTT

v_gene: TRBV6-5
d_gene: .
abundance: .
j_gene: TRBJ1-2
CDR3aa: CASSYTDSQYGYTF
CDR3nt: TGTGCCAGCAGTTACACGGACAGCCAATATGGCTACACCTTC

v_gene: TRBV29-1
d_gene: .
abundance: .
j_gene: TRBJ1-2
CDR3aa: CSVSTVYGYTF
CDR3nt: TGCAGCGTATCGACAGTATATGGCTACACCTTC

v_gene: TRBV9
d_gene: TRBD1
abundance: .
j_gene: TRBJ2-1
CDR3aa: CASSVTGTEYNEQFF
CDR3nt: TGTGCCAGCAGCGTTACCGGGACAGAGTACAATGAGCAGTTCTTC

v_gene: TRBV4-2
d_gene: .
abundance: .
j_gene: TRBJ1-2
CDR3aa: CASSTGHGYTF
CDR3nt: TGTGCCAGCAGCACGGGTCACGGCTACACCTTC

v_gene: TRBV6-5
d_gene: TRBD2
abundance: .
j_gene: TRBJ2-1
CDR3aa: CASISGGAGEQFF
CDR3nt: TGTGCCAGCATAAGCGGGGGGGCGGGTGAGCAGTTCTTC

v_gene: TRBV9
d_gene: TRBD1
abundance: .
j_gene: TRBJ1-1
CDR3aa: CASSETGWNTEAFF
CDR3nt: TGTGCCAGCAGCGAGACAGGGTGGAACACTGAAGCTTTCTTT

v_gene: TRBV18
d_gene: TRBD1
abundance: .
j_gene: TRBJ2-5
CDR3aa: CASSRGQGAWQETQYF
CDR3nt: TGTGCCAGCTCACGAGGACAGGGGGCATGGCAAGAGACCCAGTACTTC

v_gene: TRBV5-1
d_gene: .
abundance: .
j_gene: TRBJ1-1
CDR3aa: CASSFSTEPNTEAFF
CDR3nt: TGCGCCAGCAGCTTTTCGACAGAACCGAACACTGAAGCTTTCTTT

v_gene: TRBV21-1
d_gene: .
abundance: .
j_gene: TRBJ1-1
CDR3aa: CASSIGGTREVRVTEAFF
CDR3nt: TGTGCCAGCAGCATTGGGGGGACCCGGGAAGTCAGGGTCACTGAAGCTTTCTTT

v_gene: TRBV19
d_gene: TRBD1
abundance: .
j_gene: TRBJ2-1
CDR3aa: CASSSTGGWNEQFF
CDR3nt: TGTGCCAGTAGTAGTACAGGGGGCTGGAATGAGCAGTTCTTC

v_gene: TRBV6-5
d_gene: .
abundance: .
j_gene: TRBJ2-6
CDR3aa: CASIYSGANVLTF
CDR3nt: TGTGCCAGCATCTACTCTGGGGCCAACGTCCTGACTTTC

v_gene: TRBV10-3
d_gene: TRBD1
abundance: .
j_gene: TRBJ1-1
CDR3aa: CATRSQGGTAFF
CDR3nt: TGTGCCACCCGAAGTCAGGGGGGTACAGCTTTCTTT

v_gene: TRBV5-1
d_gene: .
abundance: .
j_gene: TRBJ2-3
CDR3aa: CASSFNAGQVTDTQYF
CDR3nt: TGCGCCAGCAGCTTCAACGCAGGGCAGGTTACAGATACGCAGTATTTT

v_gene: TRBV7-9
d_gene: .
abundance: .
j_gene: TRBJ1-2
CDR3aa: CASSLGAGNYGYTF
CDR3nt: TGTGCCAGCAGCTTAGGGGCAGGGAACTATGGCTACACCTTC

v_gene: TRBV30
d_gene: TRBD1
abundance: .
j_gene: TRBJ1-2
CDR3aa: CAKQGANYGYTF
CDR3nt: TGTGCTAAACAGGGGGCGAACTATGGCTACACCTTC

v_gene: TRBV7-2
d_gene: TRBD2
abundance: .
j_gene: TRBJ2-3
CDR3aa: CASSLGGGAGTQYF
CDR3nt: TGTGCCAGCAGCTTAGGCGGGGGGGCCGGTACGCAGTATTTT

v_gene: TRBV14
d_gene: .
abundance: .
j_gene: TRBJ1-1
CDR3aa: CASSRGLAGTEAFF
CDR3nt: TGTGCCAGCAGCCGGGGACTGGCGGGGACTGAAGCTTTCTTT